This entry features one TCR beta chain sequence. Its antigen is not identified. The sample originates from a study of cytotoxic CD8 clonotypes in ibrutinib-treated CLL. About the research overall: Mean yields were around 260,000 productive templates and 90,000 to 95,000 productive rearrangements per sample. Notes on the study in general: Clonality increased with ibrutinib response but returned toward baseline at progression. Sampling times (in sustained-remission versus progressing patients) were not the same.

Produced via immunoSEQ multiplex PCR; TCRdb's table is partial and in-frame only. The sample holds 130,000 or so clones, approximately 75% seen once. CDR3 size: 17 residues. Germline V gene lookup returns CDR1 SGHRS and CDR2 YFSETQ. Losses at the gene ends were 2 bases for V and 0 bases for J; bases not matched to a gene: 7. This sequence joins TRBV5-1 and TRBJ1-1; the match to TRBD1 covers 10 bases. The sequenced sample was PBMCs, obtained after 12 months of ibrutinib treatment. The TCR originated in a human donor with chronic lymphocytic leukemia. CDR3 nucleotide sequence: TGCGCCAGCAGCTTCGGGACAGGGGTGTTCATGAACACTGAAGCTTTCTTT. Protein product: CASSFGTGVFMNTEAFF.